These T cell receptor beta chains were read from a single sample in a study of blood T cell repertoires in COVID-19. TCRdb's table, derived via immunoSEQ multiplex PCR, lists solely in-frame clones and lacks some. The sample includes approximately 120,000 clones, roughly 85% seen only once; the top ten take around 4.5%. Sequencing was carried out using peripheral blood. These receptors were taken from a human donor in a cohort sampled during active COVID-19. CDR3s include the opening cysteine and the closing phenylalanine or tryptophan. The D gene is left open where the match is weak. A row's size may be missing; if present it is once, few, many or a size class.

cdr3_nt cdr3_aa clone_size v_call d_call j_call
TGTGCCAGCAGCTTAGCGGAAGACAGGACAGGGGCCCACAATGAGCAGTTCTTC CASSLAEDRTGAHNEQFF NA TRBV11-2 TRBD1 TRBJ2-1
TGCGCCAGCAGCCCCCGGAGGGCGGGAGCGAGTGAGCAGTTCTTC CASSPRRAGASEQFF NA TRBV4-3 TRBD2 TRBJ2-1
TGTGCCAGCAGCGGCCGGGAGGGGAGTCAGCCCCAGCATTTT CASSGREGSQPQHF NA TRBV5-6 NA TRBJ1-5
TGTGCCAGCAGACTTGGGACAGGATTTTCTAACTATGGCTACACCTTC CASRLGTGFSNYGYTF NA TRBV5-6 TRBD1 TRBJ1-2
TGTGCCAGCAGCTTGGAAGGGGCAGGCACTGAAGCTTTCTTT CASSLEGAGTEAFF NA TRBV5-6 NA TRBJ1-1
TGTGCCAGCAGCTTCCCGGGACTAGCTATCACCGGGGAGCTGTTTTTT CASSFPGLAITGELFF NA TRBV7-2 TRBD2 TRBJ2-2
TGTGCCAGCAGCTTTGGGGCCGGGGAGCAGTTCTTC CASSFGAGEQFF NA TRBV11-3 NA TRBJ2-1
TGTGCCAGCAGTTACAGGGGGTTTCGGACTGAAGCTTTCTTT CASSYRGFRTEAFF NA TRBV6-2/TRBV6-3 NA TRBJ1-1
TGTGCCAGCTCACCACCAGTCCCGGTGAACACTGAAGCTTTCTTT CASSPPVPVNTEAFF NA TRBV18 NA TRBJ1-1
TGCGCCAGCAGCCCGGCCGGGACAGGAAATCAGCCCCAGCATTTT CASSPAGTGNQPQHF NA TRBV5-1 TRBD1 TRBJ1-5
TGTGCCAGCTCCGACCGGGGGGGCAACTATGGCTACACCTTC CASSDRGGNYGYTF once TRBV2 NA TRBJ1-2
TGTGCCAGCAGACCAGGGGGCTGGGAGACCCAGTACTTC CASRPGGWETQYF NA TRBV6-5 TRBD1 TRBJ2-5
TGTGCCAGCAGCTCAGTATATGGCTACACCTTC CASSSVYGYTF NA TRBV11-2 NA TRBJ1-2
TGTGCCAGCAGTTTATCCCATACGACAGGGGGATTAGTTAGCTCCTATAATTCACCCCTCCACTTT CASSLSHTTGGLVSSYNSPLHF NA TRBV27 TRBD1 TRBJ1-6
TGCGCCAGCAGCTTGGATCCTTCAGTGAACACTGAAGCTTTCTTT CASSLDPSVNTEAFF NA TRBV5-1 NA TRBJ1-1
TGTGCCAGCAGCCCTTTTGCGGGGGACTATGGCTACACCTTC CASSPFAGDYGYTF NA TRBV7-2 NA TRBJ1-2
TGTGCCATCAGTGAAGGGGCCGGAAACACCATATATTTT CAISEGAGNTIYF NA TRBV10-3 NA TRBJ1-3
TGCGCCAGCAGCCAACCGCCGGGCGGGAGCTCCTACAATGAGCAGTTCTTC CASSQPPGGSSYNEQFF few TRBV4-1 TRBD2 TRBJ2-1
TGTGCCAGCAGTTACCCGGGAGGACTGAACACTGAAGCTTTCTTT CASSYPGGLNTEAFF NA TRBV6-6 NA TRBJ1-1
TGTGCCAGCAGCGTAGACAGGTCAACTAATGAAAAACTGTTTTTT CASSVDRSTNEKLFF NA TRBV9 NA TRBJ1-4
TGTGCCAGCAGTTTGGGGGGGACCCGTGACTATGGCTACACCTTC CASSLGGTRDYGYTF NA TRBV28 NA TRBJ1-2
TGTGCCAGCAGCCCCCCCGGGATCCCGAGAAACAATGAGCAGTTCTTC CASSPPGIPRNNEQFF NA TRBV6-6 NA TRBJ2-1
TGTGCCTGGAGTGTACCGAGAGAGGACGGACGAGGGGCTTTCTTT CAWSVPREDGRGAFF few TRBV30 NA TRBJ1-1
TGTGCCAGCTCACCTTCGGACAGGGGGAGCAATCAGCCCCAGCATTTT CASSPSDRGSNQPQHF NA TRBV18 TRBD1 TRBJ1-5
TGTGCCAGCACCGAACGTGACGGGGGTTCCTATGGCTACACCTTC CASTERDGGSYGYTF NA TRBV27 NA TRBJ1-2
TGTGCCAGCAGTTACTTAGTAGATGAGCAGTTCTTC CASSYLVDEQFF NA TRBV6-5 NA TRBJ2-1
TGTGCCAGCAGTGAATACAGGAACACTGAAGCTTTCTTT CASSEYRNTEAFF once TRBV25-1 NA TRBJ1-1
TGTGCCAGCAGTTACGGGGACAGAACCTCTGGAAACACCATATATTTT CASSYGDRTSGNTIYF NA TRBV6-5 TRBD1 TRBJ1-3
TGCGCCAGCAGCCTAGGAAGGGGAGGGGAAGAGCAGTTCTTC CASSLGRGGEEQFF NA TRBV4-3 TRBD2 TRBJ2-1
TGTGCCAGCAGCATCAGGGGTGACGAGCAGTACTTC CASSIRGDEQYF NA TRBV9 NA TRBJ2-7
TGTGCCAGTAAAAGGCTCGGGGGTGAAAAACTGTTTTTT CASKRLGGEKLFF NA TRBV19 NA TRBJ1-4
TGTGCCAGCAGCTTAGTAGCGGGGGCTGGAAACACCATATATTTT CASSLVAGAGNTIYF once TRBV11-3 NA TRBJ1-3
TGTGCCAGCAGCCGGACAGGTGAAAAACTGTTTTTT CASSRTGEKLFF NA TRBV5-4 TRBD1 TRBJ1-4
TGTGCCAGCAGCTCGGGACAGGGTGGGAACTATGGCTACACCTTC CASSSGQGGNYGYTF NA TRBV7-6 TRBD1 TRBJ1-2
TGTGCCAGCAGCGTAGGACTAGCTACGGATACGCAGTATTTT CASSVGLATDTQYF NA TRBV9 TRBD2 TRBJ2-3
TGTGCCAGCAGCCCCCGTGGTAGGGGCCCCAAAGGGTCCGGGGAGCTGTTTTTT CASSPRGRGPKGSGELFF few TRBV6-2/TRBV6-3 NA TRBJ2-2
TGTGCCAGCAGTCGAAGCGGACGCGGATCCCCCGGGGAGCTGTTTTTT CASSRSGRGSPGELFF NA TRBV6-2/TRBV6-3 NA TRBJ2-2
TGTGCCAGCAGCTTACTAATTAGCGGCTCCTACAATGAGCAGTTCTTC CASSLLISGSYNEQFF NA TRBV7-9 NA TRBJ2-1
TGTGCCAGCAGTCAGGGTAGGACGCAGCCCCAGCATTTT CASSQGRTQPQHF once TRBV12-3/TRBV12-4 NA TRBJ1-5
TGCGCCAGCAGCCAAGATCGGCCAGGGGAGTACGAGCAGTACTTC CASSQDRPGEYEQYF NA TRBV4-3 NA TRBJ2-7
TGTGCCAGCAGTGGGGGACTAGCGAACACCGGGGAGCTGTTTTTT CASSGGLANTGELFF NA TRBV9 TRBD2 TRBJ2-2
TGCGCCAGCAGTGAGGCGACAGGGGGCGAAGATGAAAAACTGTTTTTT CASSEATGGEDEKLFF NA TRBV10-1 TRBD1 TRBJ1-4
TGTGCGTTGACAGATTATAGCAATCAGCCCCAGCATTTT CALTDYSNQPQHF NA TRBV30 NA TRBJ1-5
TGTGCCAGCAGCGGTAGCGGGAATGGCGCAGATACGCAGTATTTT CASSGSGNGADTQYF NA TRBV9 TRBD2 TRBJ2-3
TGTGCCACCAGCAGAGATTCGACTTTAGGTACGCAGTATTTT CATSRDSTLGTQYF NA TRBV15 NA TRBJ2-3
TGTGCCAGCTTTAGTGAAACCTACAATGAGCAGTTCTTC CASFSETYNEQFF NA TRBV2 NA TRBJ2-1
TGTGCCAGCAGCTACTTGGGGGCGGGCGGCTCCAATGAGCAGTTCTTC CASSYLGAGGSNEQFF NA TRBV14 NA TRBJ2-1
TGTGCCAGCAGTCGAGGGCACAATCAGCCCCAGCATTTT CASSRGHNQPQHF NA TRBV6-2/TRBV6-3 NA TRBJ1-5
TGTGCCACTAAAGGGGGAGTTTTGGAAGAGACCCAGTACTTC CATKGGVLEETQYF NA TRBV24-1 NA TRBJ2-5
TGTGCCAGCAAGACTAGCCTGGGCACAGATACGCAGTATTTT CASKTSLGTDTQYF once TRBV6-5 TRBD2 TRBJ2-3
TGTGCCAGCAGCTCTCCGACAGGGGTCAAGACCTACGAGCAGTACTTC CASSSPTGVKTYEQYF NA TRBV7-2 TRBD1 TRBJ2-7
TGCGCCAGCAGCCAAGAAGCCTCTAGGTCCTACAATGAGCAGTTCTTC CASSQEASRSYNEQFF NA TRBV4-3 NA TRBJ2-1